This T cell receptor beta chain was identified in a study of blood T cell repertoires in COVID-19. Study at large: The United States, Italy and Spain supplied acute and convalescent COVID-19 samples. PBMCs, B-cell-depleted T cells, or T cells provided the cDNA or gDNA that made up the material.

As handled by the study authors: Nucleated cell number was recorded as an estimate derived from reference gene primer amplification. Assay used: immunoSEQ multiplex PCR; TCRdb lists only in-frame clones, some missing. For V, J and clone size, that table is used; D and trimming come from the DNA. The sample shows about 230,000 clones, over 80% of them seen only once. This CDR3 is built from 17 residues. Germline V CDR1 and CDR2: MNHNS, SASEGT. V lost 2 bases to trimming and J lost 9 bases; unmatched junction nucleotides: 14. Sequencing was performed on peripheral blood. This TCR came from a man aged 35 to 55 with acute or convalescent COVID-19. The V and J genes are TRBV6-1 and TRBJ2-1; 9 bases fit TRBD2. CDR3 sequence: CASSEMDGLAGTGEQFF. In nucleotides, the CDR3 is TGTGCCAGCAGTGAAATGGATGGGCTAGCGGGGACGGGTGAGCAGTTCTTC.